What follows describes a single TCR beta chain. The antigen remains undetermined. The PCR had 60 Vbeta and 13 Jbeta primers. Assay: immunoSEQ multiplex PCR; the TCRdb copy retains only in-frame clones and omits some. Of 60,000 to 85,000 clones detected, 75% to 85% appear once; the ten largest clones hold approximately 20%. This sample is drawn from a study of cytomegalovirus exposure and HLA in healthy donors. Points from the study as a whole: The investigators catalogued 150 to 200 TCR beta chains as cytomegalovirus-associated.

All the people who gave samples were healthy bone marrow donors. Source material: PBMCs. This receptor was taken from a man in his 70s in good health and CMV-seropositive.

This CDR3 reads CASSLQGQGGDEQYF. CDR3 DNA sequence: TGTGCCAGCAGCTTACAGGGACAAGGTGGCGATGAGCAGTACTTC. The chain recombines TRBV13 with TRBJ2-7, with a possible D match to TRBD1 (6 bases). Looked up from germline, CDR1 is PRHDT and CDR2 is FYEKMQ (reference sequence). The V end was cut by 2 bases, the J end by 7 bases, with 18 bases between. The CDR3 totals 15 residues.